This T cell receptor beta chain was identified during a study of regulatory T cells in long-lasting Graves disease. As for time point: persistent/refractory GD, antithyroid drugs over 5 years with positive TRAb. With RNA extracted from PBMCs as input, the TCR library was made. Libraries of TCR beta came from iRepertoire HTBI primers plus Arm-PCR of CDR3 regions. TCRdb fed the multiplex PCR reads into MiXCR, producing one record per CDR3 protein. The sample holds about 430,000 distinct CDR3 sequences, around 20% seen once. V lost 5 bases to trimming and J lost 9 bases; unmatched junction nucleotides: 11. This CDR3 comprises 15 residues. The germline gives CDR1 MNHNS, CDR2 SASEGT. This clonotype was detected a few times.

The V gene is TRBV6-1, the J gene TRBJ2-1; 9 bases are shared with TRBD2. Specimen: peripheral blood mononuclear cells (PBMCs), collected when the disease was refractory, from a patient treated with antithyroid drugs. This TCR derives from a female donor with Graves disease. The DNA of the CDR3 is TGTGCCAGCAGTCCCCCGGGACTAGCCAACGGTGAGCAGTTCTTC. Its translation is CASSPPGLANGEQFF.